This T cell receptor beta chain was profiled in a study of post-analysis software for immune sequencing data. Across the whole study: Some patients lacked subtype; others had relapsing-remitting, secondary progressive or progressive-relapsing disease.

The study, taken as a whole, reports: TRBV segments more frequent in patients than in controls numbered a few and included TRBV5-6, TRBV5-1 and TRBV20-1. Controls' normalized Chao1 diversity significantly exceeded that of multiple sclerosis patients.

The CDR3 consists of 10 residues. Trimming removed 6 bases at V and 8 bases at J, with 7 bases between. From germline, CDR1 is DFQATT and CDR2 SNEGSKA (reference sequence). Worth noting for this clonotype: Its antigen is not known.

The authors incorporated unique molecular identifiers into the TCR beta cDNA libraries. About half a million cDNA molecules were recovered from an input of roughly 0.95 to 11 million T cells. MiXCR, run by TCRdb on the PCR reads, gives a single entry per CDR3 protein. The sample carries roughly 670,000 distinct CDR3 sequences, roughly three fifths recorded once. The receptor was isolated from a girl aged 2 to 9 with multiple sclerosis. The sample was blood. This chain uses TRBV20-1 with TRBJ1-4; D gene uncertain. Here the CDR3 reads CSASGEKLFF. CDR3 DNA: TGCAGTGCCTCAGGAGAAAAACTGTTTTTT.